This record looks at one T cell receptor (beta chain) sequence and its context. The data belong to a study of blood T cell repertoires in COVID-19. Study summary: The study drew acute and convalescent COVID-19 samples from the United States, Italy and Spain. PBMCs, B-cell-depleted T cells, or T cells were the source of the cDNA or gDNA that made up the material.

Original handling: Nucleated cell counts were estimated from reference gene primer amplification. Clones were sequenced by immunoSEQ multiplex PCR, and TCRdb holds only the in-frame ones, with some missing. V and J calls and clone size are those listed in that table; D and trimming were worked out from the DNA. There are approximately 340,000 clones in the sample; 91% occur only once, and about 0.78% lies in the top ten. Up to 2 weeks before entering the study, exposed participants had met a COVID-19 case. V was pared by 1 base and J by 0 bases, with 21 bases between. CDR3 length: 19 residues. The germline CDR1 and CDR2 sequences are KGHSH and LQKENI.

The chain couples TRBV18 to TRBJ1-1, with D perhaps TRBD1 (6 bases). The specimen was PBMCs or T cells enriched from blood (not recorded which). This receptor was obtained from a woman in her 40s who had been exposed to COVID-19. In DNA, the CDR3 is TGTGCCAGCTCACCACGGGCGGGGGGCCATACCATCATGAACACTGAAGCTTTCTTT. Its translation is CASSPRAGGHTIMNTEAFF.